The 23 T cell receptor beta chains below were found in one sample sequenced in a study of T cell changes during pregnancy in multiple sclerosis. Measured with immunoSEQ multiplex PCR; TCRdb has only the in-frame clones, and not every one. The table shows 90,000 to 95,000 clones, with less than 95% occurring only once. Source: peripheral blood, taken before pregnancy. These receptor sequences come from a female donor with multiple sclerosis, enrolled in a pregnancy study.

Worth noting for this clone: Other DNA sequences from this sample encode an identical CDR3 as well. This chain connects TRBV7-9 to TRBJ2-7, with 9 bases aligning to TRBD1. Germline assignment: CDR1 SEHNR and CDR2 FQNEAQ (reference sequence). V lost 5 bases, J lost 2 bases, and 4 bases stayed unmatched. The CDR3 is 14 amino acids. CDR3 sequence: CASSRGQGTYEQYF. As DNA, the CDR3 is TGTGCCAGCAGCCGGGGACAGGGCACCTACGAGCAGTACTTC.

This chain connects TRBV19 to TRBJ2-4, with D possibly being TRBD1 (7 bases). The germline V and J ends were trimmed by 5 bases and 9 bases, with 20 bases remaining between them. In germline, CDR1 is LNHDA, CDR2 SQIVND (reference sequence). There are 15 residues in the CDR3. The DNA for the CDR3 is TGTGCCAGTAGTCCACTCGACAGGGTGGGGGGCATTCAGTACTTC. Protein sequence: CASSPLDRVGGIQYF.

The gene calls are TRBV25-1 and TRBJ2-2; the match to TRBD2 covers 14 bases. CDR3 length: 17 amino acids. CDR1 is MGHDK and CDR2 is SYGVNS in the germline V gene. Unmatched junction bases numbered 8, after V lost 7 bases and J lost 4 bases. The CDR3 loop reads CASIPGLAGDGTGELFF. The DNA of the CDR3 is TGTGCCAGCATCCCGGGACTAGCGGGGGACGGCACCGGGGAGCTGTTTTTT.

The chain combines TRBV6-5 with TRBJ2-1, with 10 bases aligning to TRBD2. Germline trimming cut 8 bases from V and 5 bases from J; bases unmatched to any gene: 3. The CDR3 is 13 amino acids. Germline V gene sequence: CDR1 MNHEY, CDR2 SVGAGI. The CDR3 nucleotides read TGTGCCAGCCGGACTAGCGGCCACAATGAGCAGTTCTTC. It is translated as CASRTSGHNEQFF.

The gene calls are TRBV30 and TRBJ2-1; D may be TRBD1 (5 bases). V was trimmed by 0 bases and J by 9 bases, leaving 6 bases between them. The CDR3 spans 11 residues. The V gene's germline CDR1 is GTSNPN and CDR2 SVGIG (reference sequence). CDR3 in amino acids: CAWSVDSEQFF. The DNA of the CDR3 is TGTGCCTGGAGTGTAGACAGTGAGCAGTTCTTC.

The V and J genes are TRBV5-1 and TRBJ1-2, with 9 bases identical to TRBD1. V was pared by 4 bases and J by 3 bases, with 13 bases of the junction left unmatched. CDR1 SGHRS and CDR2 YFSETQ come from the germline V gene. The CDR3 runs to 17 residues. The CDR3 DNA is TGCGCCAGCAGCCCCCGCGGGGGGTGGACAGGGGACTATGGCTACACCTTC. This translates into CASSPRGGWTGDYGYTF.

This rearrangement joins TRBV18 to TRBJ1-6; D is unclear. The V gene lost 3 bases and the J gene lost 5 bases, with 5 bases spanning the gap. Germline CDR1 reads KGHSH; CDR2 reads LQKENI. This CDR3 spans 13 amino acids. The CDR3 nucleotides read TGTGCCAGCTCACCTAACAATAATTCACCCCTCCACTTT. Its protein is CASSPNNNSPLHF.

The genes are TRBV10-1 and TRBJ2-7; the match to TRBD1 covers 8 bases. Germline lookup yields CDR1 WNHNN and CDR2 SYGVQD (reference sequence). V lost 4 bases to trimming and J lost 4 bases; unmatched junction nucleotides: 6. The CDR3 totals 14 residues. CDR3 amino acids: CASSGQGRGYEQYF. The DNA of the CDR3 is TGCGCCAGCAGTGGACAGGGGCGTGGGTACGAGCAGTACTTC.

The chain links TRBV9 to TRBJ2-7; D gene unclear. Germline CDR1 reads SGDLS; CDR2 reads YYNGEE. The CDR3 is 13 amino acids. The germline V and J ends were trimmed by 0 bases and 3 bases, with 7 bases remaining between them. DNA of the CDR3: TGTGCCAGCAGCGTAGTGCCTAACTACGAGCAGTACTTC. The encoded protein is CASSVVPNYEQYF.

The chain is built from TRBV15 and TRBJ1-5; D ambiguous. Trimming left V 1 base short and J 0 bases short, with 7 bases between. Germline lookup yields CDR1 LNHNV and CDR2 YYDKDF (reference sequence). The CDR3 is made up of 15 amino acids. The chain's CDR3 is CATSRGRYSNQPQHF. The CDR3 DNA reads TGTGCCACCAGCAGAGGCCGGTATAGCAATCAGCCCCAGCATTTT.

The CDR3 DNA reads TGCGCCAGCAGCACGACAGGGGGCCTCGGTAACAATGAGCAGTTCTTC. Amino acids: CASSTTGGLGNNEQFF. The chain uses TRBV5-1 and TRBJ2-1; 10 bases line up with TRBD1. Looked up from germline, CDR1 is SGHRS and CDR2 is YFSETQ. The CDR3 has 16 residues. The V and J ends lost 4 bases and 5 bases, in that order; junction bases with no gene match: 9.

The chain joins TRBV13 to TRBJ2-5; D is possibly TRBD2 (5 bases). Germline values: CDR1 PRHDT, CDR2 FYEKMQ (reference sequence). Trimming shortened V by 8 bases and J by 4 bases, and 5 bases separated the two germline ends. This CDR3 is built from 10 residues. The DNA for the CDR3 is TGTGCCAGCGCGGGAGAGACCCAGTACTTC. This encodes CASAGETQYF.

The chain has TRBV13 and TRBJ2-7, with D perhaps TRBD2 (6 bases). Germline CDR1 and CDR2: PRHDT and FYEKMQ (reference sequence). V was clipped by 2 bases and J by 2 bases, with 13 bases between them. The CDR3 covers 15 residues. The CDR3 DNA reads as TGTGCCAGCAGCTTAAGCGGGCAGATCGCCTACGAGCAGTACTTC. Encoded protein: CASSLSGQIAYEQYF.

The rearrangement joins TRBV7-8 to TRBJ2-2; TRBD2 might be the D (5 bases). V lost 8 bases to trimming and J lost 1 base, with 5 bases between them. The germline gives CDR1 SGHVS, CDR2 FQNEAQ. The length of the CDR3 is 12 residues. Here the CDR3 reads CASRENTGELFF. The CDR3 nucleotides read TGTGCCAGCCGGGAGAACACCGGGGAGCTGTTTTTT. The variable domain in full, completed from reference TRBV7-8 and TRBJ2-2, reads GAGVSQSPRYKVAKRGQDVALRCDPISGHVSLFWYQQALGQGPEFLTYFQNEAQLDKSGLPSDRFFAERPEGSVSTLKIQRTQQEDSAVYLCASRENTGELFFGEGSRLTVL.

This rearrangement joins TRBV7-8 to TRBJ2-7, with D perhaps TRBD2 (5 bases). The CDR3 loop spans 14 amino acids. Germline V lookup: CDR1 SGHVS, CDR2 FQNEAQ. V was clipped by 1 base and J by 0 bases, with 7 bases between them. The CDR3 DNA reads TGTGCCAGCAGCTTAGGGAGGAGCTCCTACGAGCAGTACTTC. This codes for CASSLGRSSYEQYF.

CDR3 DNA sequence: TGTGCCAGCAGCTTACCCGACAAGAGGGCGAACACCGGGGAGCTGTTTTTT. It specifies CASSLPDKRANTGELFF. The chain uses TRBV7-2 and TRBJ2-2, with TRBD2 as a possible D gene (5 bases). The CDR3 spans 17 residues. The germline V gene encodes CDR1 SGHTA and CDR2 FQGNSA. V was trimmed by 2 bases and J by 0 bases, leaving 13 bases between them.

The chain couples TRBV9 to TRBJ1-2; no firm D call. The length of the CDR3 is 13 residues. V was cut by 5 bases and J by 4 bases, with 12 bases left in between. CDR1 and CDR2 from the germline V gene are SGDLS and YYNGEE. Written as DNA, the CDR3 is TGTGCCAGCAGGGCGGATGGAAGCTATGGCTACACCTTC. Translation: CASRADGSYGYTF.

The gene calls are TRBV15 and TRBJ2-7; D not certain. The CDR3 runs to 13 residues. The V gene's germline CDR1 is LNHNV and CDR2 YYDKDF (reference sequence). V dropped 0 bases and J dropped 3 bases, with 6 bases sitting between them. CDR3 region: CATSRDHGYEQYF. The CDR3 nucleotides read TGTGCCACCAGCAGAGATCACGGCTACGAGCAGTACTTC.

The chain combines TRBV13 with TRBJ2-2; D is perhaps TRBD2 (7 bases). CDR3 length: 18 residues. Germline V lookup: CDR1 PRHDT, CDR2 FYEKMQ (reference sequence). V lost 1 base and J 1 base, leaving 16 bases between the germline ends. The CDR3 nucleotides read TGTGCCAGCAGCTTAGCGGGGGGCCTAGAAGGGAACACCGGGGAGCTGTTTTTT. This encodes CASSLAGGLEGNTGELFF. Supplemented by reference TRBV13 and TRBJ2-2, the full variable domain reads AAGVIQSPRHLIKEKRETATLKCYPIPRHDTVYWYQQGPGQDPQFLISFYEKMQSDKGSIPDRFSAQQFSDYHSELNMSSLELGDSALYFCASSLAGGLEGNTGELFFGEGSRLTVL.

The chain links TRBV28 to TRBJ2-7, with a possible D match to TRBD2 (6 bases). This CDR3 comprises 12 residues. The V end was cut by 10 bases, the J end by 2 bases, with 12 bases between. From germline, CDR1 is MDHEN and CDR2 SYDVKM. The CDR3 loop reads CAIRGKTYEQYF. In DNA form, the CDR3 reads TGTGCCATTCGGGGGAAAACCTACGAGCAGTACTTC.

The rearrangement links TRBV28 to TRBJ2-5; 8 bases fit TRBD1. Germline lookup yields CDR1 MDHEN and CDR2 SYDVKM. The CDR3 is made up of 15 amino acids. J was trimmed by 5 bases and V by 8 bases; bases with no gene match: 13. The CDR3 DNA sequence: TGTGCCAGCTCTTCACCCAGGGGGCGCGGGGAGACCCAGTACTTC. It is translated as CASSSPRGRGETQYF. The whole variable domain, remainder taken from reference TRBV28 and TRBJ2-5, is DVKVTQSSRYLVKRTGEKVFLECVQDMDHENMFWYRQDPGLGLRLIYFSYDVKMKEKGDIPEGYSVSREKKERFSLILESASTNQTSMYLCASSSPRGRGETQYFGPGTRLLVL.

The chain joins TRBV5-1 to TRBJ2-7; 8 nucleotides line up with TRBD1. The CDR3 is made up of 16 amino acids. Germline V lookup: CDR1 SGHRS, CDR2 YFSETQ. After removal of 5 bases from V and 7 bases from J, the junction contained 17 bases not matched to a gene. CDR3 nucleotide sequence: TGCGCCAGCAGAAGAACCCACAGGGGGGCCTCGTGGGAGCAGTACTTC. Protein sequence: CASRRTHRGASWEQYF. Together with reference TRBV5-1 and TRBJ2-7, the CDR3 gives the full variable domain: KAGVTQTPRYLIKTRGQQVTLSCSPISGHRSVSWYQQTPGQGLQFLFEYFSETQRNKGNFPGRFSGRQFSNSRSEMNVSTLELGDSALYLCASRRTHRGASWEQYFGPGTRLTVT.

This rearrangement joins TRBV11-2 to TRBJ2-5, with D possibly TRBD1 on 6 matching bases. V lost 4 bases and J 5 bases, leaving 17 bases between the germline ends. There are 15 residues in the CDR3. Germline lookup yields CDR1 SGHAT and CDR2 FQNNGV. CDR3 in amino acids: CASSSVLGAIETQYF. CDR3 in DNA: TGTGCCAGCAGCTCTGTTTTGGGGGCAATTGAGACCCAGTACTTC. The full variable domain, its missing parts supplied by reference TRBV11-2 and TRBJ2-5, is EAGVAQSPRYKIIEKRQSVAFWCNPISGHATLYWYQQILGQGPKLLIQFQNNGVVDDSQLPKDRFSAERLKGVDSTLKIQPAKLEDSAVYLCASSSVLGAIETQYFGPGTRLLVL.